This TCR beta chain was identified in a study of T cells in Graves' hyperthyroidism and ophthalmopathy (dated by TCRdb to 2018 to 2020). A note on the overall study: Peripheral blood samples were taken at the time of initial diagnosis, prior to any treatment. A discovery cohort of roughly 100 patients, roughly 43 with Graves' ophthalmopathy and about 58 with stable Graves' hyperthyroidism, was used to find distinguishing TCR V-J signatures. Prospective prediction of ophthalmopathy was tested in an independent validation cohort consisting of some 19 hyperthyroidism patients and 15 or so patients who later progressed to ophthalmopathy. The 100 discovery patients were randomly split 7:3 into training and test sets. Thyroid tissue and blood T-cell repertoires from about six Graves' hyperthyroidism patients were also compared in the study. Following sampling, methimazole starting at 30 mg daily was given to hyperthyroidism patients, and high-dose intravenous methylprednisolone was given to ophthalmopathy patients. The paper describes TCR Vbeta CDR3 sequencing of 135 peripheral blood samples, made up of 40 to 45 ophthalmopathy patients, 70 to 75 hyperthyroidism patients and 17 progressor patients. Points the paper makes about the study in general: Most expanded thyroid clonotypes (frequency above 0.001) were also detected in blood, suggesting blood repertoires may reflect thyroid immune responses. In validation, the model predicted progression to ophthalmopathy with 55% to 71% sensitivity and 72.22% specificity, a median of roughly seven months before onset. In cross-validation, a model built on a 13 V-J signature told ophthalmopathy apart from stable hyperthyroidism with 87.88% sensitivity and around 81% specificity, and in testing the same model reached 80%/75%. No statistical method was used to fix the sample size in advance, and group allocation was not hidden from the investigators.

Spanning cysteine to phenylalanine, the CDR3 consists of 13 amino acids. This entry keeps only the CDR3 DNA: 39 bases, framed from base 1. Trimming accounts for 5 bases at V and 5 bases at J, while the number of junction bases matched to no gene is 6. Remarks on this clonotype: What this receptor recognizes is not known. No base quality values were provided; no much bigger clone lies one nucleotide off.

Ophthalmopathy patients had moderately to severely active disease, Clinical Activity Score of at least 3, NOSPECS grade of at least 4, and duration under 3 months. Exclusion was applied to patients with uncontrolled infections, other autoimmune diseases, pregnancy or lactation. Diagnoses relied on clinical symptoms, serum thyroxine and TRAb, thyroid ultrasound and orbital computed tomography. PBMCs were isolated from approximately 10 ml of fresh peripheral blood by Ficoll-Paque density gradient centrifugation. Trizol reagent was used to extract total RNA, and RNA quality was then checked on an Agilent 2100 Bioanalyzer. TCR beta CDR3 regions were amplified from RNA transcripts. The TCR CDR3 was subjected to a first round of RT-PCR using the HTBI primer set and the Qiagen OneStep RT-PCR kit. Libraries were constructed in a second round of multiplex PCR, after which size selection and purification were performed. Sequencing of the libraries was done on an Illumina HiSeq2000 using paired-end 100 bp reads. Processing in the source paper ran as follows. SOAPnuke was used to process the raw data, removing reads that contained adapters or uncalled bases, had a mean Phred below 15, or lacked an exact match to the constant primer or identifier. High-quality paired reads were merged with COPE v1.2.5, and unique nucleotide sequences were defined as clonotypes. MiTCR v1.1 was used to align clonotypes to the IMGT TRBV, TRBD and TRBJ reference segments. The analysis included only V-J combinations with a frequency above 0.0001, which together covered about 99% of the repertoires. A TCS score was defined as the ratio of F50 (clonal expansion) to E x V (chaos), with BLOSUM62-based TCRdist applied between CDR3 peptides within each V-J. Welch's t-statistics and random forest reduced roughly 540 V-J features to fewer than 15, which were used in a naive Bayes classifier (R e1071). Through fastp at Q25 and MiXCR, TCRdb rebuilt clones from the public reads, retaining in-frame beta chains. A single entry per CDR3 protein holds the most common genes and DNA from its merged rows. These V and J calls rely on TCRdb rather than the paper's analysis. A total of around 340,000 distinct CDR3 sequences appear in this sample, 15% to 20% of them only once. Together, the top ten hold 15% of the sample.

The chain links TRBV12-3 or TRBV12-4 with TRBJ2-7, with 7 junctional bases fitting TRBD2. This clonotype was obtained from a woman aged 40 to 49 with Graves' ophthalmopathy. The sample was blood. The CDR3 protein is CASSPGGFHEQYF. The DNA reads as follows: TGTGCCAGCAGTCCGGGAGGCTTCCACGAGCAGTACTTC.